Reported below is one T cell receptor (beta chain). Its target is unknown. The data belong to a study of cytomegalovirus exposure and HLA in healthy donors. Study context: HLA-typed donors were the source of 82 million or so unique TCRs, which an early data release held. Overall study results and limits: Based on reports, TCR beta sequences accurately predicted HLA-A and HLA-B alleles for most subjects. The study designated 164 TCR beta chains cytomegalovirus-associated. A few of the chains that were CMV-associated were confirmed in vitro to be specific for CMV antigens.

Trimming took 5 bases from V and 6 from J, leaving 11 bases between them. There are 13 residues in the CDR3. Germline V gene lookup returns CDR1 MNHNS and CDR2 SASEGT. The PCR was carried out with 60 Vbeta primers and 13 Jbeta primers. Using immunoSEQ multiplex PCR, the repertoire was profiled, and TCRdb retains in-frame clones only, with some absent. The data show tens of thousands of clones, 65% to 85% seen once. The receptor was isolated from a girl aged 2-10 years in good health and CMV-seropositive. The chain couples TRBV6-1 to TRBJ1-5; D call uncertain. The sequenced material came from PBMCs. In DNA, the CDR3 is TGTGCCAGCAGTCCCGCTGGGAGTCAGCCCCAGCATTTT. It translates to CASSPAGSQPQHF.